This T cell receptor beta chain was found in a study of blood T cells in healthy people across ages. Overall study findings and caveats: Per million T cells, the diversity of TCR beta decreased roughly linearly as age advanced. Fewer expanded clones and more diversity marked long-lived versus aged donors.

The authors drew 8 to 10 milliliters of peripheral blood from each donor. A second PCR, run for about 6 to 11 cycles, used a sample-barcoded 5' primer plus a J-beta primer mix. Each cDNA was tagged by a template-switch adaptor containing 12 random nucleotides. TCRdb used MiXCR to reprocess the 5' RACE reads, holding one entry per CDR3 protein. Counted here are approximately 730,000 distinct CDR3 sequences, about 55% occurring once; the ten biggest clones make up roughly 40%. Looked up from germline, CDR1 is MGHRA and CDR2 is YSYEKL. Between the trimmed V and J ends, which lost 1 base and 8 bases, there was a span of 18 bases. The CDR3 sequence is 16 residues long. This clonotype was seen a few times. The antigen is not known.

V and J are TRBV4-1 and TRBJ2-4; D is unclear. This TCR came from an elderly man in good health. The sequenced sample consisted of blood. CDR3: CASSQAGQVGTDIQYF. CDR3 DNA: TGCGCCAGCAGCCAAGCGGGTCAAGTGGGAACAGACATTCAGTACTTC.